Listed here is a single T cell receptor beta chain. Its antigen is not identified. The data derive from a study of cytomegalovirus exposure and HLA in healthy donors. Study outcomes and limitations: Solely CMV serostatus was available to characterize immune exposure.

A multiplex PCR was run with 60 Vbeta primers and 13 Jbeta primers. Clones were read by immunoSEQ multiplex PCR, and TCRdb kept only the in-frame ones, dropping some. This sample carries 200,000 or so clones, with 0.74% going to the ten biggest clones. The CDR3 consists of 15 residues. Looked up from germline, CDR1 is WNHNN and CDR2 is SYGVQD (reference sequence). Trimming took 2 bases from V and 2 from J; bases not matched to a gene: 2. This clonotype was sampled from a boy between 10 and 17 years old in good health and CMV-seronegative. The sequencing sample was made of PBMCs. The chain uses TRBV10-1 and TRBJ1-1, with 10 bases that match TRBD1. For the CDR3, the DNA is TGCGCCAGCAGTGAGAGGACAGGGGGTAACACTGAAGCTTTCTTT. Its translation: CASSERTGGNTEAFF.